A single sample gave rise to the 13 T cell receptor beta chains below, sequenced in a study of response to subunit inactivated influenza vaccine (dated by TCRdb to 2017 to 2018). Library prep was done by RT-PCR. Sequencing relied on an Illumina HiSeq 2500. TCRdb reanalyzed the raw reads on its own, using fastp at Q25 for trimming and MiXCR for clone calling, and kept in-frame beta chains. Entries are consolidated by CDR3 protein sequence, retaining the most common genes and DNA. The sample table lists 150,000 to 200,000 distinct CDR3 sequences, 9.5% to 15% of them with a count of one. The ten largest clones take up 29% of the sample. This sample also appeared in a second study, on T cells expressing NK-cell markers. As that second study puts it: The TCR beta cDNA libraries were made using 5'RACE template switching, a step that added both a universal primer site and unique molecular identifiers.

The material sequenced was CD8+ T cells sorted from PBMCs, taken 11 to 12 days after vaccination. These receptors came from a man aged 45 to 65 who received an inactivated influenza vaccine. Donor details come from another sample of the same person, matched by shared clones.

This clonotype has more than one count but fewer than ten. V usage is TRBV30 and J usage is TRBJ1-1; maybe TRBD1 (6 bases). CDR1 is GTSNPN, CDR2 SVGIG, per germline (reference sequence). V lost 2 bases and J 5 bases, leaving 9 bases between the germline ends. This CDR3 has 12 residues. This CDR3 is CAWSQGWTEAFF. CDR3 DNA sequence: TGTGCCTGGAGTCAGGGGTGGACTGAAGCTTTCTTT. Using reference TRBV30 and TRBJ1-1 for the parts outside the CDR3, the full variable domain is SQTIHQWPATLVQPVGSPLSLECTVEGTSNPNLYWYRQAAGRGLQLLFYSVGIGQISSEVPQNLSASRPQDRQFILSSKKLLLSDSGFYLCAWSQGWTEAFFGQGTRLTVV.

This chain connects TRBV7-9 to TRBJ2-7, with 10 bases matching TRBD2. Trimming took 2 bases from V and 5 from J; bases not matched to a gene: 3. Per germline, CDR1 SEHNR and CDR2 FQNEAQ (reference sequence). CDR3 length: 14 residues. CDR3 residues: CASSLSGRVDEQYF. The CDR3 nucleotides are TGTGCCAGCAGCTTAAGCGGGAGGGTCGACGAGCAGTACTTC.

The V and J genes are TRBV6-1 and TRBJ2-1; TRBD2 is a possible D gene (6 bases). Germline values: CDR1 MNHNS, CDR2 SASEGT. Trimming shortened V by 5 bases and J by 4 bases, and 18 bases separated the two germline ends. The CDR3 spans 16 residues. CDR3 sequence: CASSPQGAGLYNEQFF. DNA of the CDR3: TGTGCCAGCAGTCCCCAGGGTGCGGGGCTATACAATGAGCAGTTCTTC.

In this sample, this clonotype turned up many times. As DNA, the CDR3 is TGTGCCAGCAGTTACTCGTCGACTAGCGGGAGTGTACACGGGGAGCTGTTTTTT. Protein sequence: CASSYSSTSGSVHGELFF. The V and J genes are TRBV6-5 and TRBJ2-2; the match to TRBD2 covers 12 bases. CDR1 and CDR2 from the germline V gene are MNHEY and SVGAGI. This CDR3 comprises 18 residues. V gave up 0 bases and J gave up 7 bases; unmatched junction bases: 9.

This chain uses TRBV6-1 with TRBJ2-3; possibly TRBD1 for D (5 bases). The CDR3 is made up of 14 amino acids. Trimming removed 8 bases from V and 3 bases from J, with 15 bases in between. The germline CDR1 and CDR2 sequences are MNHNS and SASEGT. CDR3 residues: CASRLGPYTDTQYF. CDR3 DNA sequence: TGTGCCAGCCGTCTGGGGCCGTATACAGATACGCAGTATTTT.

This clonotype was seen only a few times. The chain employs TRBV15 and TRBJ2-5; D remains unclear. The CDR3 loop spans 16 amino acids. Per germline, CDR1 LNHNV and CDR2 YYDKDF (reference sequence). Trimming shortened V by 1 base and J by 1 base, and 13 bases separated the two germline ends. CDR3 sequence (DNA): TGTGCCACCAGCAGAGTGGGGTTAAGGGCCCAAGAGACCCAGTACTTC. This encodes CATSRVGLRAQETQYF.

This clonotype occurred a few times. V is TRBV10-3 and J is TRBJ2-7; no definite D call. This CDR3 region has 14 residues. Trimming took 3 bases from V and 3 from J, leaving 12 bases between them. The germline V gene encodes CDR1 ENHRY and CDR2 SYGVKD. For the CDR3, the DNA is TGTGCCATCAGTGAAGGAGTAGCCAACTACGAGCAGTACTTC. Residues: CAISEGVANYEQYF.

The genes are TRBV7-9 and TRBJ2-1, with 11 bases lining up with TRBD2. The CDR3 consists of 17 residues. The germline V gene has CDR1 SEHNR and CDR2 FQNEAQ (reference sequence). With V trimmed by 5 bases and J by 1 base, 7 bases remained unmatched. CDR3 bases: TGTGCCAGCAGCGCGGGACTAGCGGTAATATCCTACAATGAGCAGTTCTTC. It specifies CASSAGLAVISYNEQFF.

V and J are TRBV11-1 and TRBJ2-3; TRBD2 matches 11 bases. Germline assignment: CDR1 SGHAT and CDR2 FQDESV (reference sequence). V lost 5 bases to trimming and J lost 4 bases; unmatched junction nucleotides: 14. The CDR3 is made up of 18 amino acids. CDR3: CASSPWLAGGPNADTQYF. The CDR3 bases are TGTGCCAGCAGCCCGTGGTTAGCGGGAGGGCCAAACGCAGATACGCAGTATTTT.

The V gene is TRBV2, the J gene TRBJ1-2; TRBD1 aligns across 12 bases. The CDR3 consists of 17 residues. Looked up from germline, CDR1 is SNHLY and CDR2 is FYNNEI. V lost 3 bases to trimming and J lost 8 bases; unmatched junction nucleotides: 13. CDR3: CASSEPASGQGAQGYTF. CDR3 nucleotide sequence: TGTGCCAGCAGTGAGCCGGCCTCGGGACAGGGGGCGCAGGGCTACACCTTC.

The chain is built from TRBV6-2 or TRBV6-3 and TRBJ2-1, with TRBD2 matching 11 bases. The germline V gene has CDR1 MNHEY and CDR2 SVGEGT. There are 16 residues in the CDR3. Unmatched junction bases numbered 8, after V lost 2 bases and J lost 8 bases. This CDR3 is CASSYGVAGGPDEQFF. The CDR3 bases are TGTGCCAGCAGTTACGGGGTAGCGGGAGGGCCCGATGAGCAGTTCTTC.

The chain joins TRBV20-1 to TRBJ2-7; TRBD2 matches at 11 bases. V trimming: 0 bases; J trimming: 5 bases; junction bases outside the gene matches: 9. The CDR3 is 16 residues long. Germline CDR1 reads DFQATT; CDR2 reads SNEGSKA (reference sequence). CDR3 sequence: CSARDGALAGVNEQYF. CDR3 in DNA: TGCAGTGCTAGAGATGGGGCACTAGCGGGAGTCAACGAGCAGTACTTC.

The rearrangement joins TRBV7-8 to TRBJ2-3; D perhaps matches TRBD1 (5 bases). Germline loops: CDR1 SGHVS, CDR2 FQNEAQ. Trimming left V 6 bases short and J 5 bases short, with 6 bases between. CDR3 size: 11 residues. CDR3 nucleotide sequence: TGTGCCAGCAGTAGGGGAGATACGCAGTATTTT. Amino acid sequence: CASSRGDTQYF. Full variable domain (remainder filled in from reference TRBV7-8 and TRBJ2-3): GAGVSQSPRYKVAKRGQDVALRCDPISGHVSLFWYQQALGQGPEFLTYFQNEAQLDKSGLPSDRFFAERPEGSVSTLKIQRTQQEDSAVYLCASSRGDTQYFGPGTRLTVL.